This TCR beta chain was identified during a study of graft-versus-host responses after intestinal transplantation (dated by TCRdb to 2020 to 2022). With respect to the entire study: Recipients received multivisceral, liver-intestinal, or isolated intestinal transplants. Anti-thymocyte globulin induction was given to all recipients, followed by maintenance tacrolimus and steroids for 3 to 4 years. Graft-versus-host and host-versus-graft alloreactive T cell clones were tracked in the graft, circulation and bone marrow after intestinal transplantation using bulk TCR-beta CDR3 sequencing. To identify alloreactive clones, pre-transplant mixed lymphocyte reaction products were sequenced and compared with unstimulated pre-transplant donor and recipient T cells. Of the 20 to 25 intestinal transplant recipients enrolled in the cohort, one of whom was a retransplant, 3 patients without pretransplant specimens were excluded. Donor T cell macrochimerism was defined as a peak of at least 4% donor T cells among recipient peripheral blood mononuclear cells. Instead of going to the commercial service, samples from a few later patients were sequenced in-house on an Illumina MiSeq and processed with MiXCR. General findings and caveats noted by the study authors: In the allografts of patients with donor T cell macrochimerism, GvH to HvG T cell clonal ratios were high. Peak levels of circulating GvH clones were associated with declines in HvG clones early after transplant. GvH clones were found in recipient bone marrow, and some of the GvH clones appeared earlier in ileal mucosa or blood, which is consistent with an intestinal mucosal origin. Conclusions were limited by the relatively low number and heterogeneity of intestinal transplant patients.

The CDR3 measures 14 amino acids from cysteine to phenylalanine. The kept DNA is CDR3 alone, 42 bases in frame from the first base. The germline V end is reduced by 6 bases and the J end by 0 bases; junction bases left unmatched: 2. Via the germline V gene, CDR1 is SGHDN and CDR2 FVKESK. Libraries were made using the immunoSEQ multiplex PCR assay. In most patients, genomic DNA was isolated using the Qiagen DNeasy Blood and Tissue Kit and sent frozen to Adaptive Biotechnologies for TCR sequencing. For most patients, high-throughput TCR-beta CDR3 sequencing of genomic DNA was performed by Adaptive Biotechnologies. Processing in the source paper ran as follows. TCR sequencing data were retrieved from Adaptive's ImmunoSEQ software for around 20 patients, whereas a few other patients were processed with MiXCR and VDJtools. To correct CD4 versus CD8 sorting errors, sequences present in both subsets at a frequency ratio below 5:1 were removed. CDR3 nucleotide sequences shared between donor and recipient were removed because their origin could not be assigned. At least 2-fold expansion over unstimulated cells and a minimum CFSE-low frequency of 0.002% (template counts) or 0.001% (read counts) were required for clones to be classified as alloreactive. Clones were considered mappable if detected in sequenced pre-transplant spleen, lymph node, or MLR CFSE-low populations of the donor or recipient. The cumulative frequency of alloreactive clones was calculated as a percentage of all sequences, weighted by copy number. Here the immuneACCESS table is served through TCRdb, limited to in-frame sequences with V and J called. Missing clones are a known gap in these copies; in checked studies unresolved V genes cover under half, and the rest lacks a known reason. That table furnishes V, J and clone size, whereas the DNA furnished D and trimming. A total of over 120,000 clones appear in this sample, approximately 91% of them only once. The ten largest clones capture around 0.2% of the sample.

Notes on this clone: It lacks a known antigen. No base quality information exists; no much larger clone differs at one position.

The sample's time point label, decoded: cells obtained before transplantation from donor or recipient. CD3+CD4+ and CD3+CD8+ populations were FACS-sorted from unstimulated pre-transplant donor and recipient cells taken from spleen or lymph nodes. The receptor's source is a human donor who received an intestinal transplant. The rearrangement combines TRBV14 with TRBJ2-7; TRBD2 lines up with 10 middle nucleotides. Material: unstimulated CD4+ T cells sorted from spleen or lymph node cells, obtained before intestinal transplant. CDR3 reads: CASRRTSGSYEQYF. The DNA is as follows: TGTGCCAGCAGGCGGACTAGCGGCTCCTACGAGCAGTACTTC.